This TCR beta chain stems from a study of blood T cell repertoires in COVID-19 (dated by TCRdb to 2018 to 2021). For the wider study: Samples from collaborators originated in the United States, Italy and Spain and spanned both the acute and convalescent phases of COVID-19. Where available, HLA class I and class II types were taken from metadata supplied by the sample provider and were not determined by assay-based typing. The prospective study material was composed of cDNA or gDNA derived from T cells, B-cell-depleted T cells, or PBMCs. The samples were drawn from two sources: the first 160 participants of the ongoing ImmuneRACE study, and 1,200 or so subjects contributed by 6 global collaborators. The dataset comprised deeply sampled blood TCRbeta repertoires from subjects exposed to, actively infected with, or recovered from COVID-19. A freely available public database, intended as a resource for researchers studying the immune response to SARS-CoV-2, is where the repertoires were released. A de-identified subject ID, COVID-19 status, age in years and sex were almost always included in the sample metadata.

CDR1 and CDR2, per the germline V gene (reference sequence), are SGHAT and FQDESV. The CDR3, from cysteine to phenylalanine, totals 16 residues. Of all the DNA, just the CDR3 is kept, 48 bases in frame from base 1. Clipping removes 1 base from V and 5 bases from J, with 10 as the unmatched junction base count. TCRbeta CDR3 regions were amplified from genomic DNA by means of the immunoSEQ Assay, a bias-controlled multiplex PCR. The source study handled its data this way. The number of nucleated cells in each sample was estimated by amplification of reference gene primers within the assay. Sequence reads were collapsed and filtered to measure the absolute abundance of every unique TCRbeta CDR3 rearrangement. Productive Simpson clonality was computed per sample as the square root of Simpson's diversity index over productive rearrangements. Not all clones reach the TCRdb copy of this immuneACCESS table, which keeps in-frame sequences only. Checked studies attribute under half of the gap to unresolved V genes and leave the rest unexplained. V, J and clone size are taken as reported in that table, and D and trimming were inferred from the DNA itself. Here the sample has approximately 150,000 clones; 75% to 85% occur a single time. The ten largest account for roughly 11% of the sample.

With regard to this clone: Its antigen has not been determined. Base qualities are not provided; no much larger clone lies one nucleotide away.

Overall results and qualifications from the work: The amount of clinical and demographic metadata varied by source and participant and was provided uncurated.

Collaborating institutions collected whole blood in K2EDTA tubes following their own protocols. For TCRbeta analysis, collaborator samples were shipped as frozen whole blood, as isolated PBMCs, or as DNA extracted from either sample type. Recombination connected TRBV11-1 to TRBJ2-5; TRBD2 agrees with 7 junctional bases. Sequences were obtained from peripheral blood. The origin of this receptor is a human donor in a cohort sampled during active COVID-19. The CDR3 in this case is CASSLEEGRAWETQYF. The DNA sequence is given as TGTGCCAGCAGCTTAGAGGAGGGGAGGGCCTGGGAGACCCAGTACTTC.